A selection of T cell receptor beta chains follows, all from one sample in a study of T-cell memory formation after mild COVID-19. TCRdb itself ran the 5' RACE reads through MiXCR, one entry per CDR3 protein. This sample yields some 440,000 distinct CDR3 sequences, of which about 23% are seen a single time; around 12% belongs to the top ten. The sample comprised PBMCs or a T cell subset sorted from them (not recorded which). The receptors were gathered from an adult woman who had mild COVID-19 (a few samples of this study predate the infection). Cell type and time point are not known. CDR3s include the opening cysteine and the closing phenylalanine or tryptophan. Fields, in order: clone size, V gene, J gene, D gene, CDR3 protein, CDR3 DNA. The D gene is left open where the match is weak. Clone size, where shown, is once, few, many, or a class for clones that have expanded.

>-|TRBV6-5|TRBJ2-7|-
CASSYRMHDGAASYEQYF
TGTGCCAGCAGTTACCGAATGCACGACGGAGCCGCTTCCTACGAGCAGTACTTC
>-|TRBV5-4|TRBJ2-7|TRBD2
CASSKIGAGEVDEQYF
TGTGCCAGCAGCAAAATTGGGGCGGGGGAGGTCGACGAGCAGTACTTC
>few|TRBV11-1|TRBJ2-3|-
CASTDTDTQYF
TGTGCCAGCACCGACACAGATACGCAGTATTTT
>few|TRBV5-1|TRBJ2-7|-
CASSNSGAASYEQYF
TGCGCCAGCAGCAACTCCGGGGCGGCATCCTACGAGCAGTACTTC
>-|TRBV5-1|TRBJ2-7|TRBD1
CASSSTGQATYEQYF
TGCGCCAGCAGTTCTACGGGACAGGCGACCTACGAGCAGTACTTC
>-|TRBV4-1|TRBJ1-1|TRBD1
CASRTRTGNTEAFF
TGCGCCAGCAGAACACGGACAGGGAACACTGAAGCTTTCTTT
>-|TRBV12-3/TRBV12-4|TRBJ1-2|-
CASSFKLGHLYGYTF
TGTGCCAGCAGTTTCAAATTGGGACACCTCTATGGCTACACCTTC
>-|TRBV7-2|TRBJ2-2|TRBD1
CASSLYEGATGELFF
TGTGCCAGCAGCTTATACGAGGGGGCCACCGGGGAGCTGTTTTTT
>few|TRBV29-1|TRBJ1-1|TRBD1
CSGGQGETEAFF
TGCAGCGGGGGACAGGGGGAGACTGAAGCTTTCTTT
>few|TRBV2|TRBJ1-2|TRBD1
CAGQGGNYGYTF
TGTGCCGGACAGGGGGGAAACTATGGCTACACCTTC
>-|TRBV7-6|TRBJ1-1|-
CASSLDASLNTEAFF
TGTGCCAGCAGCTTAGACGCGAGCCTGAACACTGAAGCTTTCTTT
>-|TRBV7-8|TRBJ1-1|-
CASRSGGVAVNTEAFF
TGTGCCAGCAGGTCGGGGGGCGTAGCGGTGAACACTGAAGCTTTCTTT
>-|TRBV4-1|TRBJ2-4|-
CASSQDRWAGKNIQYF
TGCGCCAGCAGCCAAGATAGGTGGGCGGGCAAAAACATTCAGTACTTC
>-|TRBV14|TRBJ1-1|-
CASSQGPEAFF
TGTGCCAGCAGCCAAGGACCAGAAGCTTTCTTT
>-|TRBV3-1|TRBJ2-7|-
CASSHWRGIEGYEQYF
TGTGCCAGCAGCCACTGGCGGGGTATTGAAGGCTACGAGCAGTACTTC
>-|TRBV11-3|TRBJ2-7|TRBD1
CASSQRTGPIVQYF
TGTGCCAGCAGCCAGAGGACAGGGCCTATCGTGCAGTACTTC
>-|TRBV27|TRBJ2-6|TRBD2
CASSPTSGRIFGANVLTF
TGTGCCAGCAGTCCGACTAGCGGGAGAATCTTTGGGGCCAACGTCCTGACTTTC
>few|TRBV7-2|TRBJ2-1|TRBD2
CASSFGLDGEQFF
TGTGCCAGCAGCTTCGGACTAGACGGTGAGCAGTTCTTC
>-|TRBV4-2|TRBJ2-1|-
CASSQENIGVNNEQFF
TGTGCCAGCAGCCAAGAGAACATAGGAGTGAACAATGAGCAGTTCTTC
>-|TRBV7-7|TRBJ2-5|TRBD2
CASSRIGLAGGGETQYF
TGTGCTAGCAGCCGGATCGGACTAGCGGGAGGCGGAGAGACCCAGTACTTC
>-|TRBV6-1|TRBJ1-1|-
CASMGGLNTEAFF
TGTGCCAGCATGGGGGGGTTGAACACTGAAGCTTTCTTT
>-|TRBV4-1|TRBJ2-7|TRBD1
CASSQGTGGAEQYF
TGCGCCAGCAGCCAAGGGACAGGGGGCGCCGAGCAGTACTTC
>-|TRBV24-1|TRBJ1-1|TRBD1
CATSEGVGTGKLEAFF
TGTGCCACCAGTGAGGGAGTCGGGACAGGGAAACTTGAAGCTTTCTTT
>few|TRBV5-1|TRBJ2-3|-
CASSPWWDPGGTDTQYF
TGCGCCAGCAGCCCTTGGTGGGACCCCGGCGGCACAGATACGCAGTATTTT
>few|TRBV3-1|TRBJ2-2|-
CASSQQGSLWGELFF
TGTGCCAGCAGCCAGCAGGGAAGTCTTTGGGGGGAGCTGTTTTTT
>few|TRBV12-3/TRBV12-4|TRBJ2-5|-
CASTLRGETQYF
TGTGCCAGCACTCTGCGGGGAGAGACCCAGTACTTC
>medium-sized|TRBV7-9|TRBJ1-2|-
CASSSDSVNYGYTF
TGTGCCAGCAGCTCCGACAGTGTCAACTATGGCTACACCTTC
>few|TRBV9|TRBJ1-2|-
CASSVGRGLDYGYTF
TGTGCCAGCAGCGTAGGTCGGGGCCTCGACTATGGCTACACCTTC
>-|TRBV12-3/TRBV12-4|TRBJ2-1|TRBD2
CASSLVVAGTYNEQFF
TGTGCCAGCAGTTTAGTGGTAGCGGGGACCTACAATGAGCAGTTCTTC
>few|TRBV12-3/TRBV12-4|TRBJ2-1|TRBD2
CASRLAVPGNEQFF
TGTGCCAGCAGACTAGCGGTACCGGGCAATGAGCAGTTCTTC
>few|TRBV24-1|TRBJ2-3|-
CATSDSRNVKGQYF
TGTGCCACCAGTGATTCCCGGAATGTTAAGGGGCAGTATTTT
>-|TRBV20-1|TRBJ2-5|-
CSARDPSVQETQYF
TGCAGTGCTAGAGATCCTAGCGTTCAAGAGACCCAGTACTTC
>-|TRBV18|TRBJ2-7|-
CASLLWGANNEQYF
TGTGCCAGCTTGCTTTGGGGGGCGAACAACGAGCAGTACTTC
>few|TRBV11-2|TRBJ1-3|-
CASSWRSGHSGNTIYF
TGTGCCAGCAGCTGGCGGTCCGGCCACTCTGGAAACACCATATATTTT
>-|TRBV20-1|TRBJ1-3|-
CSAFSSVPAAGNTIYF
TGCAGTGCTTTTTCGTCCGTTCCGGCAGCTGGAAACACCATATATTTT
>few|TRBV18|TRBJ2-1|-
CASSPPETWYNEQFF
TGTGCCAGCTCACCACCGGAGACTTGGTACAATGAGCAGTTCTTC
>-|TRBV25-1|TRBJ1-1|-
CASTLLSEAFF
TGTGCCAGCACCCTCCTGTCTGAAGCTTTCTTT
>few|TRBV6-5|TRBJ1-6|-
CASSRGPSGSYNSPLHF
TGTGCCAGCAGCCGGGGACCTTCGGGCTCCTATAATTCACCCCTCCACTTT
>few|TRBV29-1|TRBJ1-1|-
CSVVRGTEAFF
TGCAGCGTTGTCCGGGGGACTGAAGCTTTCTTT
>-|TRBV12-3/TRBV12-4|TRBJ1-1|-
CASSPRLGVTEAFF
TGTGCCAGCAGTCCTCGGCTGGGAGTCACTGAAGCTTTCTTT
>-|TRBV11-1|TRBJ2-1|TRBD2
CASSPPGLAGQQQFF
TGTGCCAGCAGCCCCCCGGGACTAGCGGGGCAGCAGCAGTTCTTC
>-|TRBV20-1|TRBJ2-1|-
CSAKGGPYNEQFF
TGCAGTGCTAAGGGGGGCCCCTACAATGAGCAGTTCTTC
>few|TRBV7-2|TRBJ2-3|-
CASSLGRWRTDTQYF
TGTGCCAGCAGCTTGGGGCGGTGGCGCACAGATACGCAGTATTTT
>many|TRBV2|TRBJ2-7|-
CASTLLTYEQYF
TGTGCCAGCACCTTACTTACCTACGAGCAGTACTTC
>-|TRBV7-9|TRBJ2-5|TRBD2
CATGGGTGETQYF
TGTGCCACAGGCGGGGGAACGGGAGAGACCCAGTACTTC
>-|TRBV6-1|TRBJ2-2|-
CASSERSQLGVLVTGELFF
TGTGCCAGCAGTGAACGCAGCCAGTTGGGGGTGTTAGTGACCGGGGAGCTGTTTTTT
>-|TRBV4-1|TRBJ2-2|TRBD1
CASSQGTGATGELFF
TGCGCCAGCAGCCAAGGGACAGGGGCCACCGGGGAGCTGTTTTTT
>once|TRBV20-1|TRBJ1-1|-
CSARVGLQGSEAFF
TGCAGTGCTAGAGTTGGTTTGCAGGGTTCTGAAGCTTTCTTT
>-|TRBV19|TRBJ2-2|TRBD2
CASTWGGFLYTGELFF
TGTGCCAGTACTTGGGGGGGGTTCTTATACACCGGGGAGCTGTTTTTT
>-|TRBV6-2/TRBV6-3|TRBJ2-5|TRBD2
CASSTGTSAETQYF
TGTGCCAGCAGTACCGGGACTAGTGCAGAGACCCAGTACTTC
>-|TRBV11-2|TRBJ2-7|-
CASSPIGGRAYEQYF
TGTGCCAGCAGCCCCATTGGGGGCAGGGCCTACGAGCAGTACTTC
>-|TRBV30|TRBJ2-1|-
CAWKGYNEQFF
TGTGCCTGGAAGGGCTACAATGAGCAGTTCTTC
>few|TRBV12-3/TRBV12-4|TRBJ2-1|-
CASSFGSQIEQFF
TGTGCCAGCAGTTTTGGCAGCCAGATAGAGCAGTTCTTC
>-|TRBV6-5|TRBJ1-4|-
CASSPSVGAFNEKLFF
TGTGCCAGCAGTCCGAGCGTGGGGGCCTTTAATGAAAAACTGTTTTTT
>few|TRBV7-8|TRBJ2-7|TRBD1
CASSPPYRGPLAYEQYF
TGTGCCAGCAGCCCGCCTTACAGGGGGCCCCTGGCCTACGAGCAGTACTTC
>-|TRBV12-3/TRBV12-4|TRBJ2-2|TRBD1
CASSDGQGARLPGELFF
TGTGCCAGCAGCGACGGACAGGGGGCGCGTCTCCCCGGGGAGCTGTTTTTT
>-|TRBV5-5|TRBJ2-3|TRBD2
CASSFGTSGFSTDTQYF
TGTGCCAGCAGCTTCGGGACTAGCGGTTTCAGCACAGATACGCAGTATTTT